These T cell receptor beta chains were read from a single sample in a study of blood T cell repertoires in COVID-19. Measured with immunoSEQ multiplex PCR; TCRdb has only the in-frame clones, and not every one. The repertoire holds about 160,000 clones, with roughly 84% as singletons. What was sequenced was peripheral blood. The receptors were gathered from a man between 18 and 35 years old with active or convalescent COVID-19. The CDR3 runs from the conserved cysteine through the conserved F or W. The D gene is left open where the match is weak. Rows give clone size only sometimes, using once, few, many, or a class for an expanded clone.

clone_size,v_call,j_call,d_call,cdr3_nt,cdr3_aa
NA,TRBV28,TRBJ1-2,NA,TGTGCCAGCAGTTTGGGCAGCCCTAACTATGGCTACACCTTC,CASSLGSPNYGYTF
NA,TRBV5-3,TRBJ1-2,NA,TGTGCCAGAGGCCAGGGGACATCTGGCTACACCTTC,CARGQGTSGYTF
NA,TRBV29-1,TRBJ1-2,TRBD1,TGCAGCGCGACTACAGGGGATTATGGCTACACCTTC,CSATTGDYGYTF
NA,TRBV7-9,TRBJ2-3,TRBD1,TGTGCCAGCCTTCCGGGACAGGGGGCAGGGGATACGCAGTATTTT,CASLPGQGAGDTQYF
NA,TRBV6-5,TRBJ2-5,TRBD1,TGTGCCAGCAGCAAACGCACAGGGGGCCAAGAGACCCAGTACTTC,CASSKRTGGQETQYF
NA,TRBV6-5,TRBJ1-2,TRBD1,TGTGCCAGCATCAGGATGGGGACAGGGGCCGGCTACACCTTC,CASIRMGTGAGYTF
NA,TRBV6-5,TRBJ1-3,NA,TGTGCCAGCAGTTACACCCTACGCTCTGGAAACACCATATATTTT,CASSYTLRSGNTIYF
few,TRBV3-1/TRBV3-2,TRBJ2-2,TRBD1,TGTGCCAGCAGCCCAGGGGACAGGGTCAACGGGGAGCTGTTTTTT,CASSPGDRVNGELFF
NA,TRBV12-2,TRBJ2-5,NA,TGTGCAAGTCGCTTAGCGCTGTGGAGTAGCGTGTACCAAGAGACCCAGTACTTC,CASRLALWSSVYQETQYF
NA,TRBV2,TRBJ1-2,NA,TGTGCCAGCAGTCTGAACTATGGCTACACCTTC,CASSLNYGYTF
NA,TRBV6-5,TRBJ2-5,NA,TGTGCCAGCAGTTACTCGAGCAGGGCCAGGGAGACCCAGTACTTC,CASSYSSRARETQYF
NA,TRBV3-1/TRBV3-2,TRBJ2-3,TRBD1,TGTGCCAGCAGCCAGGGAGTAACAGGGGGTGTTGGAGATACGCAGTATTTT,CASSQGVTGGVGDTQYF
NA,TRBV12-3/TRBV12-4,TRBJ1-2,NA,TGTGCCAGCAGCCCAACAGGGCTGGCTGGCTACACCTTC,CASSPTGLAGYTF
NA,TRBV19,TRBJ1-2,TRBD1,TGTGCCAGTAGGACGACAGGGTCCAACTATGGCTACACCTTC,CASRTTGSNYGYTF
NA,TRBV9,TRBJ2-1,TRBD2,TGTGCCAGCAGCGTAGGTAGCGGGCTGAATGAGCAGTTCTTC,CASSVGSGLNEQFF
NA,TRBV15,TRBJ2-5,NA,TGTGCCACCAGCGGGGAGAAGTACCAAGAGACCCAGTACTTC,CATSGEKYQETQYF
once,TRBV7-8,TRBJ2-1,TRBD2,TGTGCCAGCAGCTTAAGGCAAATAGCGGGGAGCTCCTACAATGAGCAGTTCTTC,CASSLRQIAGSSYNEQFF
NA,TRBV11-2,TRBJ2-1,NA,TGTGCCAGCAGCTTCACCAACAGGGTTTGGACTGGCCCAATGGAGCAGTTCTTC,CASSFTNRVWTGPMEQFF
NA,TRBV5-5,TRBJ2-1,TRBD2,TGTGCCAGCAGCTTGCTCCACGCTAGCGGGAGGACCAATGAGCAGTTCTTC,CASSLLHASGRTNEQFF
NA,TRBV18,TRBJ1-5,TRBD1,TGTGCCAGCTCATTCGGGACAGGGGGCATTCAGCCCCAGCATTTT,CASSFGTGGIQPQHF
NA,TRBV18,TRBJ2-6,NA,TGTGCCAGCTCACCCTTACTCTACTCTGGGGCCAACGTCCTGACTTTC,CASSPLLYSGANVLTF
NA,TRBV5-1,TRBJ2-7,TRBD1,TGCGCCAGCAGCTTGGATGTCAGGGGGCTCTACGAGCAGTACTTC,CASSLDVRGLYEQYF